This TCR beta chain was identified in a study of blood T cell repertoires in COVID-19. As processed by the authors: Reference gene primers were amplified, and this amplification served to estimate nucleated cell counts. Sequencing was performed with immunoSEQ multiplex PCR; in TCRdb, only in-frame clones are kept and a portion is missing. V and J calls and clone size are copied from that table; D and trimming were computed from the DNA. The sample yields about 380,000 clones, 88% seen once. Between the trimmed V and J ends, which lost 1 base and 0 bases, there was a span of 10 bases. Germline CDR1 is LGHNT and CDR2 is FRNRAP. The CDR3 totals 16 residues. Recruitment covered fewer than 25 US areas and drew participants whose ages spanned about 18 to 100 years. Participants were placed into cohorts based on the clinical history they reported. Either two negative PCRs, clearance, or symptom resolution qualified Cohort 3 donors as recovered.

Sequencing input: PBMCs or T cells enriched from blood (not recorded which). The receptor was derived from a woman aged 18-29 years who had recovered from COVID-19. This chain joins TRBV12-5 and TRBJ1-5; D is perhaps TRBD1 (5 bases). Written as DNA, the CDR3 is TGTGCTAGTGGTTTGGATACAGGACCTAGCAATCAGCCCCAGCATTTT. This gives the protein CASGLDTGPSNQPQHF.